This T cell receptor beta chain was retrieved from a study of PD-L1 blockade in urothelial cancer (dated by TCRdb to 2015 to 2018). For context, the study as a whole: All patients started therapy around 2014 and received atezolizumab 1,200 mg intravenously every 3 weeks. Blood samples gave median yields of about 150,000 T cells and 80,000 or so unique TCRs, along with a median clonality of around 0.08. Pretreatment tumor samples and matched peripheral blood, collected serially before and after atezolizumab treatment, underwent TCR sequencing. Patients had an ECOG performance status of 0 or 1 and had received between 0 and 3 prior chemotherapy regimens. Eight to ten patients achieved durable clinical benefit and some 21 did not. Blood samples were analyzed at two time points: 3 weeks after treatment start (second dose) and 6 weeks after treatment start. Around 30 patients had pretreatment blood TCR-seq, some 25 had at least one posttreatment blood collection, and some 25 had tumor TCR-seq. Progression-free survival longer than 6 months counted as durable clinical benefit, and TCR features were additionally tested against both progression-free and overall survival. About 90% of the roughly 29 patients were identified as males with urothelial cancer of bladder origin, and a prior smoking history was reported by 18 of 29 patients. An exploratory multi-omic analysis was conducted of the somatic, immune and clinical correlates of response to PD-L1 blockade with atezolizumab in urothelial cancer. In the same patients, pretreatment tumors underwent whole exome sequencing and RNA sequencing in addition to TCR sequencing.

Synthetic TCR analog templates were spiked into each PCR so that absolute template abundance could be estimated from read counts. Using the immunoSEQ assay, TCRbeta CDR3 regions were amplified from genomic DNA with bias-controlled V and J gene primers. Sequencing of rearranged TCRbeta segments was done at approximately 20X coverage. From the authors' description of their analysis: Sequencing errors were corrected by clustering, and CDR3s were annotated against IMGT so that V, D and J genes could be assigned. Downstream analyses used only productive TCRbeta rearrangements and left out out-of-frame or stop-codon sequences. Clonality was calculated as one minus the Shannon entropy normalized by the log of the number of unique productive sequences. Clones differing between time points or between blood and tumor were identified using Fisher's exact test with Benjamini-Hochberg correction, with an adjusted p below 0.01 applied as the threshold. What TCRdb holds here is the immuneACCESS table cut down to in-frame rearrangements. Part of the clones is not present; checked against another copy, under half of the missing clones reflect an unresolved V gene, and the others are unexplained. The V and J calls and the clone size are those of that table, but D and trimming were determined from the DNA. This sample comprises around 46,000 clones, roughly 91% of them detected only once. The ten largest make up approximately 2.5% of the sample.

To note about this clone: Its antigen specificity is not known. No per-base quality is available; no much larger clone lies one base away.

The time point label corresponds to: peripheral blood 6 weeks after treatment start. A cohort of some 29 patients with locally advanced or metastatic urothelial carcinoma, treated at Memorial Sloan Kettering on a trial protocol, was included. Peripheral blood mononuclear cells were collected from each patient pretreatment and during treatment, giving between 1 and 8 total time points per patient. The Qiagen DNeasy Blood extraction kit was used to purify genomic DNA from total PBMCs and tumor samples. PBMCs were collected pretreatment and during treatment, and were isolated and stored as previously described. Results the study describes overall, beyond this receptor: Patients with durable benefit showed greater expansion of tumor-associated TCR clones in peripheral blood 3 weeks after starting treatment (n ≈ 22, p = 0.022). A pretreatment peripheral blood TCR clonality below the median was linked to improved progression-free and overall survival. Because the sample size was small (n ≈ 30) and many of the analyses were exploratory, the results are meant to be hypothesis-generating.

Material: PBMCs, obtained around atezolizumab (anti-PD-L1) treatment. The sequence was obtained from a man in his 60s with urothelial cancer.

The CDR3 region has the sequence CASRRGGTGELFF. The DNA sequence is given as TGTGCCAGCAGGAGGGGGGGCACCGGGGAGCTGTTTTTT. The rearranged segments are TRBV9 and TRBJ2-2; the best D guess is TRBD2, with 7 bases matching. CDR1 and CDR2 were assigned from the germline V gene as SGDLS and YYNGEE. CDR3 length: 13 amino acids, cysteine to phenylalanine. Solely the CDR3 DNA is kept, with 39 bases framed from the first base. A distance of 9 bases separates the germline ends of V and J, which lose 5 bases and 4 bases respectively.